This TCR beta chain was captured by sequencing in a study of Ad26.COV2.S vaccination and SARS-CoV-2 variants. Study background: This donor came from the COV1001 trial of Ad26.COV2.S.

As regards this clone: Its target is unknown.

There are 15 residues in the CDR3. V shed 0 bases and J shed 3 bases, with 12 bases lying between them. The germline gives CDR1 LGHNA, CDR2 YSLEER. Treatment meaning: some 20 received Ad26.COV2.S at low or high dose, single or two shots; roughly five received placebo; per-sample allocation not given. Samples came from day 63 after the first vaccine or placebo injection. Ad26 vector vaccine expressed Wuhan-strain SARS-CoV-2 spike. Assay used: immunoSEQ multiplex PCR; TCRdb lists only in-frame clones, some missing. The profile covers 400,000 to 450,000 clones, with about nine tenths appearing a single time and 10% to 15% taken by the ten largest. General study findings and limits: TCR breadth and depth estimates may have understated total T cell responses. Substantial breadth was reported for post-vaccination spike-specific CD8+ and CD4+ T cells.

The rearrangement uses TRBV4-3 and TRBJ2-7; D might be TRBD1 (5 bases). This TCR came from a person aged 18-65 years who received the Ad26.COV2.S COVID-19 vaccine or a placebo. The material was peripheral blood, obtained in a trial of Ad26.COV2.S vaccine versus placebo. The CDR3 protein is CASSQEFPGNYEQYF. CDR3 nucleotide sequence: TGCGCCAGCAGCCAAGAATTTCCAGGGAACTACGAGCAGTACTTC.